Presented here are 8 T cell receptor beta chains from one specimen sequenced in a study of T cells in women clearing cervical HPV infection. TCRdb's table, derived via immunoSEQ multiplex PCR, lists solely in-frame clones and lacks some. The sample data list tens of thousands of clones. Sequenced sample: blood buffy coat. The receptors shown here come from a woman aged 18-70 years with a cervical HPV16 infection that either progressed to CIN3+ or cleared (not recorded which).

As for this clone: The sequence runs out 3 residues before the end of the CDR3; the remainder is reconstructed from the germline J gene. V is TRBV18 and J is TRBJ2-7; 7 nucleotides line up with TRBD1. V shed 6 bases and J 2 bases; nucleotides not matched to a gene: 19. Germline CDR1 reads KGHSH; CDR2 reads LQKENI. There are 18 residues in the CDR3. CDR3 sequence: CASSPRVPRGQETYEQYF. CDR3 DNA, as far as it was read: TGTGCCAGCTCGCCTCGCGTCCCTCGCGGACAGGAGACCTACGAG.

Comment on this clone: The read finishes 3 residues shy of the CDR3 end, and the germline J gene is used to complete it. This chain uses TRBV2 with TRBJ1-2; D not certain. In germline, CDR1 is SNHLY, CDR2 FYNNEI. The CDR3 consists of 16 residues. CDR3 DNA (partial): TGTGCCAGCAGTGAAGCTCGCCTACTCAGCACAGATACC. Protein product: CASSEARLLSTDT. The whole CDR3 reads CASSEARLLSTDTYTF.

With respect to this clone: Sequencing ends 3 residues short of the CDR3 end; the germline J gene provides the rest. The chain is built from TRBV4-2 and TRBJ1-6, with a weak D call TRBD1 (6 bases). Germline V lookup: CDR1 LGHNA, CDR2 YNFKEQ. Trimming removed 1 base at V and 7 bases at J, with 11 bases between. There are 15 residues in the CDR3. CDR3 DNA, as far as it was read: TGTGCCAGCAGCCAAGGAAGGACAGCAAATTCACCC. It is translated as CASSQGRTANSP. The entire CDR3 sequence reads CASSQGRTANSPLHF.

Notes on this clone: The read ends 3 residues before the CDR3 terminus; that terminus is restored from the germline J gene. The chain carries TRBV14 and TRBJ2-1; 9 bases line up with TRBD2. Germline values: CDR1 SGHDN, CDR2 FVKESK. J was trimmed by 3 bases and V by 0 bases; bases with no gene match: 3. The CDR3 has 16 residues. CDR3 DNA, as far as it was read: TGTGCCAGCAGCCAAGACGGGACTAGCTTCTACAATGAG. Translating gives CASSQDGTSFYNE. The full CDR3 sequence reads CASSQDGTSFYNEQFF.

Regarding this clone: The sequence runs out 3 residues before the end of the CDR3; the remainder is reconstructed from the germline J gene. The V and J genes are TRBV7-2 and TRBJ1-5, with a tentative D call TRBD1 (6 bases). The germline V gene encodes CDR1 SGHTA and CDR2 FQGNSA. The CDR3 loop spans 13 amino acids. The ends were cut back, 5 bases at V and 4 bases at J, with 9 bases in the middle. Partial CDR3 DNA: TGTGCCAGCAGCACAGGGCGGAATCAGCCC. Protein sequence: CASSTGRNQP. The complete CDR3 protein is CASSTGRNQPQHF.

To note about this clone: Read sequence stops 3 residues before the CDR3 end, and the germline J gene provides the missing end. V and J are TRBV6-2 or TRBV6-3 and TRBJ2-1, with a possible D match to TRBD1 (6 bases). The germline gives CDR1 MNHEY, CDR2 SVGEGT. The CDR3 runs to 17 residues. V gave up 0 bases and J gave up 8 bases, with 20 bases separating them. The CDR3 loop reads CASSYSRVLQGFDEQFF. Partial CDR3 DNA: TGTGCCAGCAGTTACTCGCGGGTACTACAGGGTTTCGATGAG.

As concerns this clone: The sequenced fragment ends 3 residues before the CDR3 boundary, so the rest is inferred from the germline J gene. The rearrangement links TRBV19 to TRBJ1-2, with unresolved D. Trimming removed 5 bases at V and 5 bases at J, with 9 bases between. CDR3 size: 12 residues. Germline V gives CDR1 LNHDA, CDR2 SQIVND (reference sequence). The CDR3 DNA, read in part, is TGTGCCAGTAGTCCAGGAAAGTATGGC. It yields the protein CASSPGKYG. The whole CDR3 protein is CASSPGKYGYTF.

A word on this clone: The CDR3 is cut off 3 residues early in the read; its end comes from the germline J gene. The J gene is TRBJ1-6, the V gene TRBV11-2; TRBD1 is a possible D gene (6 bases). Per the germline V gene, CDR1 is SGHAT and CDR2 is FQNNGV. Trimming took 5 bases from V and 7 from J, leaving 15 bases between them. There are 15 residues in the CDR3. The CDR3 protein is CASSPRTALNSPLHF. CDR3 DNA (partial): TGTGCCAGCAGCCCCCGGACAGCCTTAAATTCACCC. Full variable domain (rest looked up from reference TRBV11-2 and TRBJ1-6): EAGVAQSPRYKIIEKRQSVAFWCNPISGHATLYWYQQILGQGPKLLIQFQNNGVVDDSQLPKDRFSAERLKGVDSTLKIQPAKLEDSAVYLCASSPRTALNSPLHFGNGTRLTVT.